The 19 T cell receptor beta chains given below trace back to one sample, sequenced in a study of PD-1 blockade in classical Hodgkin lymphoma. Specified time point: cycle 4 day 1 (C4D1), after 6 weeks of nivolumab. Brentuximab vedotin exposure varied, and every patient relapsed after autologous stem cell transplantation. Researchers report purifying CD4+ T cells from thawed PBMCs by magnetic negative selection. The method was immunoSEQ multiplex PCR; TCRdb's version includes in-frame clones alone and lacks a portion of them. The table shows some 17,000 clones, with about 75% occurring only once. The sequences come from CD4+ T cells from blood, collected before the fourth cycle of nivolumab. Receptors originate from a human donor with classical Hodgkin lymphoma.

This clone was recorded once. The chain couples TRBV10-2 to TRBJ2-1, with D perhaps TRBD1 (6 bases). The CDR3 totals 15 residues. The V gene lost 7 bases and the J gene lost 3 bases, with 16 bases spanning the gap. Germline CDR1 reads WSHSY; CDR2 reads SAAADI. The CDR3 is CASTKDTGHYNEQFF. The CDR3 region has the DNA TGCGCCAGCACTAAAGATACGGGACACTACAATGAGCAGTTCTTC.

This clone was counted only a few times. The chain couples TRBV7-9 to TRBJ2-1; 7 bases are a match to TRBD1. This CDR3 is 15 amino acids long. V trimming: 4 bases; J trimming: 4 bases; junction bases outside the gene matches: 7. CDR1 is SEHNR, CDR2 FQNEAQ, per germline (reference sequence). The DNA for the CDR3 is TGTGCCAGCAGCTCGACAGGGCATTATTACAATGAGCAGTTCTTC. It translates to CASSSTGHYYNEQFF.

The chain links TRBV5-1 to TRBJ2-5; unclear D gene. In germline, CDR1 is SGHRS, CDR2 YFSETQ. This CDR3 region has 11 residues. The V and J ends lost 1 base and 3 bases respectively, with 1 base between them. Here the CDR3 reads CASSLKETQYF. The CDR3 DNA is TGCGCCAGCAGCTTGAAAGAGACCCAGTACTTC.

This clone was detected a few times. The chain links TRBV20-1 to TRBJ2-4; D remains ambiguous. CDR3 size: 11 residues. Germline values: CDR1 DFQATT, CDR2 SNEGSKA (reference sequence). V was cut by 0 bases and J by 7 bases, with 4 bases left in between. CDR3 sequence: CSARDRNIQYF. Written as DNA, the CDR3 is TGCAGTGCTAGAGATCGGAACATTCAGTACTTC.

DNA of the CDR3: TGTGCCAGCAGCCGACGGGGGGGCTTCTCGGAGACCCAGTACTTC. This codes for CASSRRGGFSETQYF. V usage is TRBV28 and J usage is TRBJ2-5; 8 bases are shared with TRBD2. CDR1 MDHEN and CDR2 SYDVKM come from the germline V gene. The CDR3 extends over 15 amino acids. V trimming: 6 bases; J trimming: 5 bases; junction bases outside the gene matches: 11.

The chain combines TRBV10-3 with TRBJ1-4; D gene unclear. In germline, CDR1 is ENHRY, CDR2 SYGVKD. Trimming stripped 3 bases from V and 6 bases from J, with 14 bases between. The length of the CDR3 is 15 residues. For the CDR3, the DNA is TGTGCCATCAGTGATGGGAGCAAGGGCCATGAAAAACTGTTTTTT. Protein product: CAISDGSKGHEKLFF.

This clone was picked up a small number of times. The rearrangement joins TRBV18 to TRBJ1-1, with D possibly matching TRBD1 (5 bases). The CDR3 loop spans 15 amino acids. Trimming cost V 2 bases and J 1 base, with 11 bases left between them. Germline V gene data show CDR1 as KGHSH and CDR2 as LQKENI. CDR3 sequence reads: CASSPRAGRNTEAFF. As DNA, the CDR3 is TGTGCCAGCTCACCAAGGGCAGGGAGGAACACTGAAGCTTTCTTT.

This chain uses TRBV11-2 with TRBJ2-1; 12 bases align to TRBD2. V was clipped by 6 bases and J by 4 bases; unmatched bases: 4. CDR1 SGHAT and CDR2 FQNNGV come from the germline V gene. CDR3 length: 15 amino acids. The DNA for the CDR3 is TGTGCCAGCAGTCCCGGACTAGCGGGATACAATGAGCAGTTCTTC. Encoded protein: CASSPGLAGYNEQFF.

The CDR3 DNA reads as TGTGCCAGCAGCCAAGACCGCGGGGCAGTCGAAGCTTTCTTT. As protein: CASSQDRGAVEAFF. The J gene is TRBJ1-1, the V gene TRBV4-2; perhaps TRBD1 as D (5 bases). CDR3 length: 14 amino acids. The V and J ends lost 0 bases and 8 bases respectively, with 13 bases between them. Germline CDR1 and CDR2: LGHNA and YNFKEQ.

This clone has just one count. The genes are TRBV10-1 and TRBJ2-1; TRBD2 agrees at 8 bases. This CDR3 is built from 18 residues. V lost 1 base and J lost 10; bases outside the gene matches: 18. Germline CDR1 and CDR2: WNHNN and SYGVQD (reference sequence). The CDR3 loop is CASSECIPRLATKREQFF. As DNA, the CDR3 is TGCGCCAGCAGTGAGTGCATCCCCCGACTAGCGACAAAACGGGAGCAGTTCTTC.

The chain combines TRBV30 with TRBJ1-5; tentative D call: TRBD1 (5 bases). In germline, CDR1 is GTSNPN, CDR2 SVGIG (reference sequence). The V end was cut by 1 base, the J end by 6 bases, with 25 bases between. This CDR3 region has 18 residues. The CDR3 loop reads CAWSGGRDLVEWGQPQHF. DNA for the CDR3: TGTGCCTGGAGTGGGGGCCGGGACTTGGTAGAGTGGGGTCAGCCCCAGCATTTT.

V is TRBV6-5 and J is TRBJ1-1; D gene uncertain. The germline V gene encodes CDR1 MNHEY and CDR2 SVGAGI. Trimming took 4 bases from V and 6 from J, leaving 12 bases between them. The CDR3 is 13 residues long. As DNA, the CDR3 is TGTGCCAGCAGTTGGGATCCTGGGGCTGAAGCTTTCTTT. It codes for CASSWDPGAEAFF.

Only a few counts were recorded for this clone. The V gene is TRBV4-1, the J gene TRBJ2-3; 11 bases map to TRBD2. CDR1 and CDR2 (germline): MGHRA, YSYEKL. Unmatched junction bases numbered 2, after V lost 0 bases and J lost 3 bases. This CDR3 spans 16 amino acids. CDR3 sequence (DNA): TGCGCCAGCAGCCAAGAGACTAGCGGGACTACAGATACGCAGTATTTT. This sequence encodes CASSQETSGTTDTQYF.

This clone was detected a few times. The chain carries TRBV11-2 and TRBJ2-7, with 8 bases lining up with TRBD2. The CDR3 length is 14 residues. The ends lost 1 base at V and 4 bases at J; junction bases unmatched: 3. CDR1 is SGHAT and CDR2 is FQNNGV in the germline V gene. CDR3 DNA sequence: TGTGCCAGCAGCTTAGGAACTAGCGGTTACGAGCAGTACTTC. Residues: CASSLGTSGYEQYF.

The chain couples TRBV18 to TRBJ1-4; unclear D gene. CDR3 size: 16 residues. V was cut by 4 bases and J by 1 base, with 13 bases left in between. Germline V gene sequence: CDR1 KGHSH, CDR2 LQKENI. CDR3 sequence (DNA): TGTGCCAGCTCACTTGGTAGAGTGGGAACTAATGAAAAACTGTTTTTT. This encodes CASSLGRVGTNEKLFF.

This clone is large (0.1 to 1%) in the sample. The CDR3 reads CASKRGQGATEAFF. For the CDR3, the DNA is TGTGCCAGCAAACGGGGACAGGGCGCCACTGAAGCTTTCTTT. The gene calls are TRBV2 and TRBJ1-1, with TRBD1 matching over 9 bases. Per germline, CDR1 SNHLY and CDR2 FYNNEI. The CDR3 loop spans 14 amino acids. J gave up 4 bases and V 7 bases, and 7 bases lay outside the gene matches.

The chain uses TRBV5-8 and TRBJ1-1; the D is unclear. The germline V and J ends were trimmed by 4 bases and 3 bases, with 13 bases remaining between them. Germline CDR1 is SGHTS and CDR2 is YDEGEE. The CDR3 loop spans 14 amino acids. CDR3: CASSPKDGYTEAFF. The CDR3 DNA reads TGTGCCAGCAGCCCAAAGGACGGATACACTGAAGCTTTCTTT.

The gene calls are TRBV15 and TRBJ1-4; unclear D gene. Germline V gene lookup returns CDR1 LNHNV and CDR2 YYDKDF (reference sequence). The CDR3 totals 14 residues. V lost 0 bases, J lost 5 bases, and 7 bases lay in between. The CDR3, as DNA: TGTGCCACCAGCAGAGATCGCAGAAATGAAAAACTGTTTTTT. This codes for CATSRDRRNEKLFF.

This clone was seen only a few times. This chain connects TRBV5-1 to TRBJ2-7, with D hard to call. The germline V gene has CDR1 SGHRS and CDR2 YFSETQ. Trimming stripped 4 bases from V and 2 bases from J, with 4 bases between. The CDR3 length is 11 residues. The CDR3 protein is CASSLTYEQYF. The CDR3 DNA reads as TGCGCCAGCAGCCTTACCTACGAGCAGTACTTC.